Shown below are 11 T cell receptor beta chains from a single sample sequenced in a study of blood T cell repertoires in COVID-19. Data came from immunoSEQ multiplex PCR; TCRdb stores just in-frame clones and leaves some out. This sample has approximately 210,000 clones, with over 75% found just once. Material: peripheral blood. The receptors originated from a man between 35 and 55 years old with active or convalescent COVID-19.

This chain joins TRBV3-1 (or the pseudogene TRBV3-2) and TRBJ2-3, with 12 bases matching TRBD2. Trimming removed 4 bases from V and 4 bases from J; junction bases left unmatched: 6. The CDR3 totals 16 residues. Germline V gene sequence: CDR1 LGHDT, CDR2 YNNKEL (reference sequence). CDR3 DNA sequence: TGTGCCAGCAGCCGAATGACTAGCGGGGGCTCAGATACGCAGTATTTT. Protein product: CASSRMTSGGSDTQYF.

The V gene is TRBV30, the J gene TRBJ2-7, with D possibly matching TRBD2 (5 bases). The length of the CDR3 is 12 residues. Germline assignment: CDR1 GTSNPN and CDR2 SVGIG (reference sequence). V lost 3 bases and J 9 bases, leaving 15 bases between the germline ends. The CDR3 region is CAWRPRGSGQYF. The DNA for the CDR3 is TGTGCCTGGAGGCCACGGGGTAGTGGGCAGTACTTC.

The rearrangement joins TRBV2 to TRBJ1-2; 9 bases fit TRBD1. V lost 8 bases and J lost 8; bases outside the gene matches: 18. Germline lookup yields CDR1 SNHLY and CDR2 FYNNEI. This CDR3 contains 16 residues. CDR3 in amino acids: CASLSWEGTGTGGYTF. The CDR3, as DNA: TGTGCCAGCCTGTCTTGGGAGGGGACAGGGACAGGCGGCTACACCTTC.

Of note for this clone: The identical CDR3 is also encoded by other nucleotide sequences in the sample. The chain uses TRBV5-6 and TRBJ1-3, with a tentative D call TRBD1 (5 bases). Trimming removed 2 bases from V and 2 bases from J, with 8 bases in between. Germline V gives CDR1 SGHDT, CDR2 YYEEEE. The CDR3 contains 14 residues. The CDR3 DNA is TGTGCCAGCAGCTTAGCGGGGCCTGGAAACACCATATATTTT. As protein: CASSLAGPGNTIYF.

The chain joins TRBV9 to TRBJ1-4; D is uncertain. Trimming removed 3 bases at V and 4 bases at J, with 10 bases between. This CDR3 is built from 14 residues. CDR1 and CDR2 from the germline V gene are SGDLS and YYNGEE. CDR3 residues: CASSARGLNEKLFF. The CDR3 bases are TGTGCCAGCAGCGCCCGGGGTCTTAATGAAAAACTGTTTTTT. The whole variable domain, filled in from reference TRBV9 and TRBJ1-4, reads DSGVTQTPKHLITATGQRVTLRCSPRSGDLSVYWYQQSLDQGLQFLIQYYNGEERAKGNILERFSAQQFPDLHSELNLSSLELGDSALYFCASSARGLNEKLFFGSGTQLSVL.

About this clone: The same CDR3 is also encoded by other DNA sequences in this sample. The chain combines TRBV27 with TRBJ2-7, with 7 positions matching TRBD1. The V segment lost 6 bases and the J segment 3 bases; nucleotides outside the gene matches: 5. Germline V lookup: CDR1 MNHEY, CDR2 SMNVEV (reference sequence). The CDR3 spans 13 residues. Written as DNA, the CDR3 is TGTGCCAGCAGCCCGGGACAGAACTACGAGCAGTACTTC. It is translated as CASSPGQNYEQYF.

V is TRBV19 and J is TRBJ1-5; 9 bases line up with TRBD1. Unmatched junction bases numbered 8, after V lost 3 bases and J lost 5 bases. The CDR3 consists of 16 residues. Germline CDR1 reads LNHDA; CDR2 reads SQIVND (reference sequence). The CDR3 DNA sequence: TGTGCCAGTAGTATCCCGAGGACAGGGGTTGATCAGCCCCAGCATTTT. Translation gives CASSIPRTGVDQPQHF.

The V and J genes are TRBV5-1 and TRBJ2-1; 11 bases fit TRBD2. Germline-derived CDR1 and CDR2 are SGHRS and YFSETQ. The CDR3 sequence is 20 residues long. Losses at the gene ends were 4 bases for V and 7 bases for J; bases not matched to a gene: 22. CDR3 residues: CASSLWVLGALAGALNEQFF. The DNA of the CDR3 is TGCGCCAGCAGCCTGTGGGTGTTGGGGGCACTAGCGGGAGCCCTTAATGAGCAGTTCTTC.

This clone has only one observation. V is TRBV28 and J is TRBJ2-1; TRBD2 matches 9 bases. Trimming removed 1 base from V and 8 bases from J; junction bases left unmatched: 6. Germline CDR1 is MDHEN and CDR2 is SYDVKM. The CDR3 covers 15 residues. CDR3 sequence: CASSLSGGGGHEQFF. CDR3 in DNA: TGTGCCAGCAGTTTATCAGGCGGGGGGGGGCATGAGCAGTTCTTC.

The gene calls are TRBV28 and TRBJ1-3; maybe TRBD1 (6 bases). V was cut by 8 bases and J by 4 bases, with 21 bases left in between. Looked up from germline, CDR1 is MDHEN and CDR2 is SYDVKM. The CDR3 totals 16 residues. CDR3 nucleotide sequence: TGTGCCAGCGCATTGCCAGTGGGGGCGCGCGGAAACACCATATATTTT. It translates to CASALPVGARGNTIYF. Variable domain in full (rest from reference TRBV28 and TRBJ1-3): DVKVTQSSRYLVKRTGEKVFLECVQDMDHENMFWYRQDPGLGLRLIYFSYDVKMKEKGDIPEGYSVSREKKERFSLILESASTNQTSMYLCASALPVGARGNTIYFGEGSWLTVV.

The chain is built from TRBV4-1 and TRBJ1-3, with D uncertain. The V end lost 0 bases, the J end lost 4 bases, and 10 bases lay between the germline ends. From germline, CDR1 is MGHRA and CDR2 YSYEKL. CDR3 length: 15 amino acids. The CDR3 spells CASSQDRGSGNTIYF. The CDR3 nucleotides read TGCGCCAGCAGCCAAGATCGGGGATCGGGAAACACCATATATTTT.